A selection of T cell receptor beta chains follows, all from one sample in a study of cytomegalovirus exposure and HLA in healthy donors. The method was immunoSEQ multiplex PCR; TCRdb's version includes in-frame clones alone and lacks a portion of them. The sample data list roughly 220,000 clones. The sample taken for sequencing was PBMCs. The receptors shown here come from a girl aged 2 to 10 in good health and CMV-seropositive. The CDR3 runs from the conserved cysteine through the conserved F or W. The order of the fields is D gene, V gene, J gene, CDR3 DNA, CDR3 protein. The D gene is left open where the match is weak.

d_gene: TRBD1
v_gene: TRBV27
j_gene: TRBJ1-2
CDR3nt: TGTGCCAGCAGGACAGGGGCCTATGGCTACACCTTC
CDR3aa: CASRTGAYGYTF

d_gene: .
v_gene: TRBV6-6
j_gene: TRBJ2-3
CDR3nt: TGTGCCAGCACAGCTAGCGGCACAGATACGCAGTATTTT
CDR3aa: CASTASGTDTQYF

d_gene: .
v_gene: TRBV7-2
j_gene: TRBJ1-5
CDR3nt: TGTGCCAGCCAAGCGAGGGACTCGAATCAGCCCCAGCATTTT
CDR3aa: CASQARDSNQPQHF

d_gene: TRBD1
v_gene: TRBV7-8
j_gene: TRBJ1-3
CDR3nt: TGTGCCAGCAGCTCCTTTCTTGGGGACAGGGGGCAAGGAAACACCATATATTTT
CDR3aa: CASSSFLGDRGQGNTIYF

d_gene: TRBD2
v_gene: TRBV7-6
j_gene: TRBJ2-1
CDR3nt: TGTGCCAGCAGCTTTCCAGGACTAGTTGGCAATGAGCAGTTCTTC
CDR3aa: CASSFPGLVGNEQFF

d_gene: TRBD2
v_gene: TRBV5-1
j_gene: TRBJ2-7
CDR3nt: TGCGCCAGCAGCTTGGCCGTTACTAGCGGGGGAGGCGAGCAGTACTTC
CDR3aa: CASSLAVTSGGGEQYF

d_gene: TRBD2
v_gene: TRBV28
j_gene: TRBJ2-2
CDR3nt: TGTGCCAGCAGTTTACCTAGCGGGAGTTCGACCGGGGAGCTGTTTTTT
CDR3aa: CASSLPSGSSTGELFF

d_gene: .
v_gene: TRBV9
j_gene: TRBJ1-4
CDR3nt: TGTGCCAGCAGCGTAGGACTGCTTAATAATGAAAAACTGTTTTTT
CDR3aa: CASSVGLLNNEKLFF

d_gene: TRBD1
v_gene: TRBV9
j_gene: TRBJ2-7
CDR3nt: TGTGCCAGCAGCGGACCGGGACAGGGTTTCTACGAGCAGTACTTC
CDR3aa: CASSGPGQGFYEQYF

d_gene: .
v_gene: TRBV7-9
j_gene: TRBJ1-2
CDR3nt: TGTGCCAGCAGCATCACCCGCGACAGCGATGGCAACTATGGCTACACCTTC
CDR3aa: CASSITRDSDGNYGYTF

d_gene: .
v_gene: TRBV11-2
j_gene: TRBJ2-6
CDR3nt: TGTGCCAGCAGCCCGGACACATTCCTTCCCCGGGCTGGGGCCAACGTCCTGACTTTC
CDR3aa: CASSPDTFLPRAGANVLTF

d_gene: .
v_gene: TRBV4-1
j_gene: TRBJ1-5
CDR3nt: TGCGCCAGCAGCCAAGGCGAGCATCAGCCCCAGCATTTT
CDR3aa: CASSQGEHQPQHF

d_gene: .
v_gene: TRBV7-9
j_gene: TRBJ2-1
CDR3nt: TGTGCCAGCAGCTTACCGGGATATGAGCAGTTCTTC
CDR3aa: CASSLPGYEQFF

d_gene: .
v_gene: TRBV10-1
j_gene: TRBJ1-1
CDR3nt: TGCGCCAGCAGTGTAGACAGGAACACTGAAGCTTTCTTT
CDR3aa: CASSVDRNTEAFF

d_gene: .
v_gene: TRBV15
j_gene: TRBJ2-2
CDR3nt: TGTGCCACCAGCAGTGAAGGGACTTACACCGGGGAGCTGTTTTTT
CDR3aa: CATSSEGTYTGELFF

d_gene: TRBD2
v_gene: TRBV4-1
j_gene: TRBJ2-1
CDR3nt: TGCGCCAGCAGCCCAGGAGCGGGAGGGGGACCCTACAATGAGCAGTTCTTC
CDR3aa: CASSPGAGGGPYNEQFF

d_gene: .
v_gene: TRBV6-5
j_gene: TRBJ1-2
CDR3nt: TGTGCCAGCAGAATGACAGGATACTATGGCTACACCTTC
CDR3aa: CASRMTGYYGYTF

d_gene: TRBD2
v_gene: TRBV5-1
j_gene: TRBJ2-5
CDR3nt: TGCGCCAGCAGCTTCTCAGCGGGACCGGTACAAGAGACCCAGTACTTC
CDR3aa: CASSFSAGPVQETQYF

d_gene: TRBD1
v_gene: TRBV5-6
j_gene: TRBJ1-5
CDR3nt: TGTGCCAGCAGCTCGGACGGACAGGGGGTGAGCAATCAGCCCCAGCATTTT
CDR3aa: CASSSDGQGVSNQPQHF

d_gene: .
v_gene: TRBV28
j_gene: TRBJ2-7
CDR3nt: TGTGCCAGCACCGACCCTGGCAGGGCCGATTCCTACGAGCAGTACTTC
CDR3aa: CASTDPGRADSYEQYF